The 7 T cell receptor beta chains listed next were all sequenced from one sample in a study of control samples from healthy donors and cancer patients. Using immunoSEQ multiplex PCR, the repertoire was profiled, and TCRdb retains in-frame clones only, with some absent. The sample contains tens of thousands of clones, about 89% of which appear only once. The sample comprised blood. The receptor set was obtained from a woman aged 60-75 years in good health.

The rearrangement links TRBV5-1 to TRBJ2-7; D may match TRBD1 or TRBD2 (5 bases each). Between the trimmed V and J ends, which lost 5 bases and 0 bases, there was a span of 9 bases. The germline V gene has CDR1 SGHRS and CDR2 YFSETQ. The CDR3 is 13 amino acids. The CDR3 loop is CASSRDHSYEQYF. DNA for the CDR3: TGCGCCAGCAGTCGGGACCACTCCTACGAGCAGTACTTC.

This clone was detected once. The V and J genes are TRBV3-1 (or the pseudogene TRBV3-2) and TRBJ2-2, with 10 bases fitting TRBD2. Germline values: CDR1 LGHDT, CDR2 YNNKEL (reference sequence). There are 16 residues in the CDR3. With 4 bases clipped from V and 4 bases from J, the junction kept 6 bases outside the gene matches. The CDR3: CASSLLLAGSTGELFF. The CDR3 DNA sequence: TGTGCCAGCAGCCTGCTACTAGCGGGATCCACCGGGGAGCTGTTTTTT.

CDR3 amino acids: CASSQSRAEGYTF. The CDR3 nucleotides read TGCGCCAGCAGTCAATCCAGAGCTGAGGGCTACACCTTC. This chain connects TRBV23-1 to TRBJ1-2; D is uncertain. TRBV23-1 is placed among ORFs of uncertain function. Trimming removed 0 bases from V and 8 bases from J, with 10 bases in between. The CDR3 covers 13 residues.

The table lists this clone with a count of one. V and J are TRBV28 and TRBJ2-5; D may match TRBD1 or TRBD2 (6 bases each). The CDR3 contains 14 residues. The V and J ends lost 3 bases and 5 bases respectively, with 13 bases between them. Germline CDR1 is MDHEN and CDR2 is SYDVKM. The CDR3: CASSFGGSGETQYF. Written as DNA, the CDR3 is TGTGCCAGCAGTTTTGGGGGCAGCGGGGAGACCCAGTACTTC.

The chain employs TRBV18 and TRBJ2-3; unclear D gene. Germline assignment: CDR1 KGHSH and CDR2 LQKENI. The V gene lost 3 bases and the J gene lost 6 bases, with 10 bases spanning the gap. The CDR3 runs to 13 residues. Written as DNA, the CDR3 is TGTGCCAGCTCACCGGTAGGGTCCGATACGCAGTATTTT. Residues: CASSPVGSDTQYF.

The chain carries TRBV28 and TRBJ2-7, with D uncertain. The CDR3 consists of 13 residues. The germline CDR1 and CDR2 sequences are MDHEN and SYDVKM. Trimming pared 3 bases from V and 3 bases from J, leaving 9 bases between. CDR3 in amino acids: CASSFSRIYEQYF. The CDR3 DNA reads TGTGCCAGCAGTTTCAGCCGGATCTACGAGCAGTACTTC.

The chain links TRBV28 to TRBJ1-2, with 10 bases identical to TRBD1. V was clipped by 7 bases and J by 4 bases; unmatched bases: 12. Germline CDR1 reads MDHEN; CDR2 reads SYDVKM. The CDR3 is 16 residues long. For the CDR3, the DNA is TGTGCCAGCACCCAACTGGTCGGGACAGGGGTCTATGGCTACACCTTC. Translated, it gives CASTQLVGTGVYGYTF.